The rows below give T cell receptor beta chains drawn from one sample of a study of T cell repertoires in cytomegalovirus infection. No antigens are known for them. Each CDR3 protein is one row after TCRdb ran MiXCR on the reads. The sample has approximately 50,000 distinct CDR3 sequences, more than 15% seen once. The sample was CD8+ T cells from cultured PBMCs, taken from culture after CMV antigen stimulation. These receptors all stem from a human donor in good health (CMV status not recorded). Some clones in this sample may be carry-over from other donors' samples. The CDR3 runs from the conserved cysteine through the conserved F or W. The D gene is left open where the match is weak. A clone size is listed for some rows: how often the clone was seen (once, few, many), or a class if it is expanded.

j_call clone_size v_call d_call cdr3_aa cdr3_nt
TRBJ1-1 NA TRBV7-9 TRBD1 CASSPPFRTGVNTEAFF TGTGCCAGCAGCCCCCCTTTTCGGACAGGGGTGAACACTGAAGCTTTCTTT
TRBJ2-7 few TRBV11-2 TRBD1 CASSLRTGGFYEQYF TGTGCCAGCAGCTTAAGGACAGGGGGCTTCTACGAGCAGTACTTC
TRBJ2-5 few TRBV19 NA CASSILGLEETQYF TGTGCCAGTAGTATATTGGGGCTTGAAGAGACCCAGTACTTC
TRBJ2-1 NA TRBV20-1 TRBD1 CSAPSDRGLYNEQFF TGCAGTGCCCCCAGCGACAGGGGGCTTTACAATGAGCAGTTCTTC
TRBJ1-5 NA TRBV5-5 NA CASSLAGYSNQPQHF TGTGCCAGCAGCTTGGCGGGTTATAGCAATCAGCCCCAGCATTTT
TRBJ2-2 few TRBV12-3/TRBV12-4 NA CASPGDTGELFF TGTGCCAGCCCAGGGGACACCGGGGAGCTGTTTTTT
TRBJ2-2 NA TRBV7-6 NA CASSLAPEAGNTGELFF TGTGCCAGCAGCTTAGCGCCTGAAGCGGGTAACACCGGGGAGCTGTTTTTT
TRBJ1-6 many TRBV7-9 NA CASSRDRTNSPLHF TGTGCCAGCAGCCGTGACAGGACCAATTCACCCCTCCACTTT
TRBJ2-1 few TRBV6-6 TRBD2 CASSASGRFDEQFF TGTGCCAGCAGTGCGAGCGGGAGGTTCGATGAGCAGTTCTTC
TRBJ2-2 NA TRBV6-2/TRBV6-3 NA CASSFGQTGELFF TGTGCCAGCAGTTTCGGACAAACCGGGGAGCTGTTTTTT
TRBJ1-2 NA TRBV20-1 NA CSASLLGLGYGYTF TGCAGTGCCAGTCTTCTTGGGTTGGGCTATGGCTACACCTTC
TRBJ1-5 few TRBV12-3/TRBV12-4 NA CASSFQDSSNQPQHF TGTGCCAGCAGTTTCCAGGATTCGAGCAATCAGCCCCAGCATTTT
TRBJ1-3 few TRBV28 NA CASSLPPGRTSGNTIYF TGTGCCAGCAGTCTTCCACCGGGGAGAACCTCTGGAAACACCATATATTTT
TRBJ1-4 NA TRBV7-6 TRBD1 CASSLRDRSLTTNEKLFF TGTGCCAGCAGCTTAAGGGACAGGAGCCTCACAACTAATGAAAAACTGTTTTTT
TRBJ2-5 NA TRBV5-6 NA CASSLVELGETQYF TGTGCCAGCAGCTTGGTCGAACTAGGGGAGACCCAGTACTTC
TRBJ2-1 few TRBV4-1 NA CASSQVEGFAYNEQFF TGCGCCAGCAGCCAAGTGGAAGGGTTTGCCTACAATGAGCAGTTCTTC
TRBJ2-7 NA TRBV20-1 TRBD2 CSAGSSGVSSHEQYF TGCAGTGCTGGATCTAGCGGGGTGTCGTCTCACGAGCAGTACTTC
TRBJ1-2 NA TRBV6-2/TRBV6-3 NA CASSYSLQALLGYTF TGTGCCAGCAGTTACTCTCTTCAGGCTCTCCTTGGCTACACCTTC
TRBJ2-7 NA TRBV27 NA CASSPPAGPTYEQYF TGTGCCAGCAGTCCACCGGCAGGGCCGACCTACGAGCAGTACTTC
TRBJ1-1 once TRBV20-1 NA CSARDLRGTEAFF TGCAGTGCTAGAGATTTGCGGGGGACTGAAGCTTTCTTT
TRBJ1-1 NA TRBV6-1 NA CASSERLPTRAFF TGTGCCAGCAGTGAAAGGTTACCTACGAGAGCTTTCTTT
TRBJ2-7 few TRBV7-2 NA CASSPKRNTEQYF TGTGCCAGCAGCCCGAAGCGCAACACCGAGCAGTACTTC
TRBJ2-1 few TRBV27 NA CASSSDRGNEQFF TGTGCCAGCAGTTCCGACAGAGGGAATGAGCAGTTCTTC
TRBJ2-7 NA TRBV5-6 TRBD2 CASSLGGIEQYF TGTGCCAGCTCCTTGGGGGGGATCGAGCAGTACTTC
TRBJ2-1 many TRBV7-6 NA CASSLAAGFYNEQFF TGTGCCAGCAGCTTAGCGGCCGGGTTCTACAATGAGCAGTTCTTC
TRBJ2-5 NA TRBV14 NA CASSQERRLRETQYF TGTGCCAGCAGCCAAGAACGTCGACTCCGAGAGACCCAGTACTTC
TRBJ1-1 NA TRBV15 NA CATSPQGNTEAFF TGTGCCACCAGCCCCCAGGGGAACACTGAAGCTTTCTTT
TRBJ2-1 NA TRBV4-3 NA CASSPTLGDPDEQFF TGCGCCAGCAGCCCTACTTTGGGAGACCCGGATGAGCAGTTCTTC
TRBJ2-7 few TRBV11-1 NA CASSLLEGETYF TGTGCCAGCAGCCTCCTGGAGGGGGAAACCTACTTC
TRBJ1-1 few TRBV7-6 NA CASSLTRGGPHTEAFF TGTGCCAGCAGCTTAACCCGGGGCGGCCCTCACACTGAAGCTTTCTTT
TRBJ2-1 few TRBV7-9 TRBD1 CASRHPWTGSDEQFF TGTGCCAGCAGACATCCGTGGACAGGCTCGGATGAGCAGTTCTTC
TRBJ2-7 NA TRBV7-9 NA CASSPGAGSYEQYF TGTGCCAGCAGCCCTGGTGCAGGGTCCTACGAGCAGTACTTC
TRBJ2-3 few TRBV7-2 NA CASSFSTVSTDTQYF TGTGCCAGCAGCTTTTCGACCGTTAGCACAGATACGCAGTATTTT
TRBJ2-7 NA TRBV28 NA CASSLRRGRNYEQYF TGTGCCAGCAGTTTAAGAAGGGGTAGGAACTACGAGCAGTACTTC
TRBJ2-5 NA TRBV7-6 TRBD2 CASSLAGEGQETQYF TGTGCCAGCAGCTTAGCCGGGGAGGGCCAAGAGACCCAGTACTTC
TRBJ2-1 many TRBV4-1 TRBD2 CASSQVGGGNEQFF TGCGCCAGCAGCCAAGTGGGGGGGGGCAATGAGCAGTTCTTC
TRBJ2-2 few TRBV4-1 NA CASSQDRTLGTGELFF TGCGCCAGCAGCCAAGACCGGACGTTGGGCACCGGGGAGCTGTTTTTT
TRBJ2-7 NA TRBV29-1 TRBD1 CSVPNDRGPYEQYF TGCAGCGTTCCCAATGACAGGGGGCCCTACGAGCAGTACTTC
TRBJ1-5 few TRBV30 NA CAWNPLRNQPQHF TGTGCCTGGAATCCCTTGCGCAATCAGCCCCAGCATTTT
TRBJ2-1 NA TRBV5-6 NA CASSLGRHEQFF TGTGCCAGCAGCTTAGGGAGGCATGAGCAGTTCTTC
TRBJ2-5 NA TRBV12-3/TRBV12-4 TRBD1 CASSPGTGKETQYF TGTGCCAGCAGCCCCGGGACAGGAAAAGAGACCCAGTACTTC
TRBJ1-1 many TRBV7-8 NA CASSFRVYTEAFF TGTGCCAGCAGCTTTAGGGTATACACTGAAGCTTTCTTT
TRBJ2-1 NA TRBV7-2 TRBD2 CASSLLTSGRQDEQFF TGTGCCAGCAGCTTATTGACTAGCGGGAGGCAAGATGAGCAGTTCTTC
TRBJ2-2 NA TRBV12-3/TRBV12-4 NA CASTHSGELFF TGTGCCAGCACCCACAGCGGGGAGCTGTTTTTT
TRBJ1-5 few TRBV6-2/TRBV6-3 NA CASRRAGENQPQHF TGTGCCAGCAGGAGGGCAGGGGAAAATCAGCCCCAGCATTTT
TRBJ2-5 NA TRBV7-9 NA CTSSLGQGVETQYF TGTACCAGCAGCTTGGGCCAAGGGGTTGAGACCCAGTACTTC
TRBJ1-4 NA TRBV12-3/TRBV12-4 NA CASSQLRTNEKLFF TGTGCCAGCAGTCAACTCCGGACTAATGAAAAACTGTTTTTT
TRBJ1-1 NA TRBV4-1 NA CASSQEPPSTEAFF TGCGCCAGCAGCCAAGAACCTCCGAGCACTGAAGCTTTCTTT
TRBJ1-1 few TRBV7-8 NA CASSLGRVPEEAFF TGTGCCAGCAGCTTAGGAAGGGTCCCAGAGGAAGCTTTCTTT
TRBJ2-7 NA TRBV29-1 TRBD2 CSVGRHPGGPAEQYF TGCAGCGTTGGCCGCCATCCGGGGGGTCCGGCGGAGCAGTACTTC
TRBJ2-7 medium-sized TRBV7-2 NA CASSLPELRQYF TGTGCCAGCAGCTTACCCGAATTGAGGCAGTACTTC
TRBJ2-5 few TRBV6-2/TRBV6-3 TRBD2 CASSYKGAGGPWETQYF TGTGCCAGCAGTTACAAGGGAGCGGGAGGGCCCTGGGAGACCCAGTACTTC
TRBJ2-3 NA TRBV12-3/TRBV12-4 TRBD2 CASSFRSGSDTQYF TGTGCCAGCAGTTTTCGTAGCGGGTCCGATACGCAGTATTTT
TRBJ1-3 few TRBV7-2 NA CASSSYLDRSGNTIYF TGTGCCAGCAGCTCCTATTTGGACAGATCCGGAAACACCATATATTTT
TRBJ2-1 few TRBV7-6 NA CASRELALPEQFF TGTGCCAGCAGGGAGCTCGCACTCCCTGAGCAGTTCTTC
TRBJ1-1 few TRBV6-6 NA CASSYSGVEAFF TGTGCCAGCAGTTACTCTGGAGTTGAAGCTTTCTTT
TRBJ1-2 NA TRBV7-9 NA CASSLTEHYGYTF TGTGCCAGCAGCTTGACAGAGCACTATGGCTACACCTTC